Included here is one TCR beta chain sequence, with context. Its antigen is undetermined. The data derive from a study of CD39 and CD103 CD8 tumor-infiltrating T cells. Study results and limitations: DN TIL clonotypes largely overlapped peripheral memory CD8 repertoires, unlike DP.

Repertoires were generated with immunoSEQ multiplex PCR, while TCRdb's copy carries only in-frame clones and drops some. The table includes around 490 clones, roughly 70% detected once. Germline CDR1 and CDR2: SEHNR and FQNEAQ (reference sequence). V gave up 1 base and J gave up 5 bases, with 11 bases separating them. The CDR3 extends over 14 amino acids. This chain connects TRBV7-9 to TRBJ1-1, with D possibly matching TRBD1 (5 bases). The origin of this receptor is a human donor with head and neck squamous cell carcinoma. The sample comprised CD39+ CD103+ CD8+ T cells sorted from the tumor. The subset here: CD103+CD39+ double-positive CD45RA- CD8 T cells. This CDR3 reads CASSLGAGGTEAFF. The DNA of the CDR3 is TGTGCCAGCAGCTTAGGGGCCGGGGGAACTGAAGCTTTCTTT.